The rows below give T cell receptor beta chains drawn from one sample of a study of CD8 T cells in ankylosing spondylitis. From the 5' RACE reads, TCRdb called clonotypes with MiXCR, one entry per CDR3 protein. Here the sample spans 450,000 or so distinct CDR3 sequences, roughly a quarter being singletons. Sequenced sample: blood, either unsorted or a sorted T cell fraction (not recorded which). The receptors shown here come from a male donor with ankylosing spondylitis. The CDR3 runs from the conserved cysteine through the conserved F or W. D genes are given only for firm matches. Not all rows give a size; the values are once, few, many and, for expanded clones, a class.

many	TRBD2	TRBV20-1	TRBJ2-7	TGCAGTGTAGCGGGAGGAACTTTCTCCTACGAGCAGTACTTC	CSVAGGTFSYEQYF
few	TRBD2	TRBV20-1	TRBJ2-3	TGCAGTGCTAGTCTAGCGGGAGGAGATACGCAGTATTTT	CSASLAGGDTQYF
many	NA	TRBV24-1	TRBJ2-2	TGTGCCACCAGTCTGGGGGCGCAGCTGTTTTTT	CATSLGAQLFF
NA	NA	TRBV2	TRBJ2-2	TGTGCCAGCAGAACAGGGACGGCCGGGGAGCTGTTTTTT	CASRTGTAGELFF
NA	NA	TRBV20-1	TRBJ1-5	TGCAGTGCTAGATTTGGAGGGTCCACCAATCAGCCCCAGCATTTT	CSARFGGSTNQPQHF
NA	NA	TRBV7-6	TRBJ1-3	TGTGCCAGCAGCTTAACGGCAGGGGTCCTCTCTGGAAACACCATATATTTT	CASSLTAGVLSGNTIYF
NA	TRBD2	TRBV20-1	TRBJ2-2	TGCAGTGCTAGAGCCCTAGCGGGAGTACATACCGGGGAGCTGTTTTTT	CSARALAGVHTGELFF
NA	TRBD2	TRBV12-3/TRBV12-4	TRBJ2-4	TGTGCCAGCAGTTTTGGGACTAGCGTCTCCAAAAACATTCAGTACTTC	CASSFGTSVSKNIQYF
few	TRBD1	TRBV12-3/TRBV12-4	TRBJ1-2	TGTGCCAGCAGTTTAGGACAGGGGCTCGGGGGCTACACCTTC	CASSLGQGLGGYTF
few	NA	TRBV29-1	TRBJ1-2	TGCAGCGTTAGGACGCCTTATCGCGGCTACACCTTC	CSVRTPYRGYTF
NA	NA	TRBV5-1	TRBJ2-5	TGCGCCAGCAGCTTGGCAGGAGGGCAACAAGAGACCCAGTACTTC	CASSLAGGQQETQYF
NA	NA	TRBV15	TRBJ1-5	TGTGCCACCAGCAGAGACAGGGAGGATCAGCCCCAGCATTTT	CATSRDREDQPQHF
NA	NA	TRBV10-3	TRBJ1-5	TGTGCCATCAGTGAGTTCACGGACAATCAGCCCCAGCATTTT	CAISEFTDNQPQHF
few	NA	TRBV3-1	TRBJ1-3	TGTGCCAGCAGCAGGCCCGGGACCCGTGATGGAAACACCATATATTTT	CASSRPGTRDGNTIYF
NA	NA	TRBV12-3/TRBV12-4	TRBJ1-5	TGTGCCAGCAGTTTAGCCCCCCCACACAATCAGCCCCAGCATTTT	CASSLAPPHNQPQHF
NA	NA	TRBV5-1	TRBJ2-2	TGCGCCAGCAGCCCCCCCTCTAGCTCGAACACCGGGGAGCTGTTTTTT	CASSPPSSSNTGELFF
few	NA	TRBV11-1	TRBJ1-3	TGTGCCAGCAGCTTATTTGTTGGGCAGTCGTTACGTCGAAACACCATATATTTT	CASSLFVGQSLRRNTIYF
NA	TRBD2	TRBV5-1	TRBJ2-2	TGCGCCAGCAGCTTGGCTAGCGGGACGAACACCGGGGAGCTGTTTTTT	CASSLASGTNTGELFF
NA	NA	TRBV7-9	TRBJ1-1	TGTGCCAGAGGTACAGAGCGGGCGGGGCGCGCTGAAGCTTTCTTT	CARGTERAGRAEAFF
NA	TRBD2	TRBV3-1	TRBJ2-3	TGTGCCAGCAGCCAGTACCTATCCAGCGGGGGGCCAGATACGCAGTATTTT	CASSQYLSSGGPDTQYF
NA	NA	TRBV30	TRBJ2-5	TGTGCCTGGAGTGTAAGAGGAGGGGAGACCCAGTACTTC	CAWSVRGGETQYF
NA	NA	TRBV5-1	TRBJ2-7	TGCGCCAGCAGCCGAAACGATTTGGACCACTCCTACGAGCAGTACTTC	CASSRNDLDHSYEQYF
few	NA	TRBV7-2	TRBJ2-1	TGTGCCAGCAGCTTAGGGTGGGAGTTTATTGAGCAGTTCTTC	CASSLGWEFIEQFF
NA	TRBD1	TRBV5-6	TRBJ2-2	TGTGCCAGCAGCCGGGACAGGGAGGCCGGGGAGCTGTTTTTT	CASSRDREAGELFF
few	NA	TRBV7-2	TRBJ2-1	TGTGCCAGCAGCTTACGACGACTTGACAATGAGCAGTTCTTC	CASSLRRLDNEQFF
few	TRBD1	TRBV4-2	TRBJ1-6	TGTGCCAGCAGCCAGGGACAGGGAGATAATTCACCCCTCCACTTT	CASSQGQGDNSPLHF
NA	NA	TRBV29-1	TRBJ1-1	TGCAGCGTTGTGGCGGGGACTGAAGCTTTCTTT	CSVVAGTEAFF
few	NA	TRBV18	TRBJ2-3	TGTGCCAGCTCACCACTAGAAACGGATACGCAGTATTTT	CASSPLETDTQYF
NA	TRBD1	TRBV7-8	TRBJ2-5	TGTGCCAGCAGTTCTTGGGACAGGAAGGAGACCCAGTACTTC	CASSSWDRKETQYF
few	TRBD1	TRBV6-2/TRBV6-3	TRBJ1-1	TGTGCCAGCGAGGACAGGAGGAGTTTTTCTGAAGCTTTCTTT	CASEDRRSFSEAFF
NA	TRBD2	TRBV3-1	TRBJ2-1	TGTGCCAGCAGCCAATCGAAAGCGGGAGGGCCGGCGGATGAGCAGTTCTTC	CASSQSKAGGPADEQFF
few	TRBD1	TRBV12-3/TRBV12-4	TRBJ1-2	TGTGCCAGCAGGCACCGGGACAGGGGGCCCTATGGCTACACCTTC	CASRHRDRGPYGYTF
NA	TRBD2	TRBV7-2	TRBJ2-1	TGTGCCAGCAGCGTCGGGACTAGCCCATACAATGAGCAGTTCTTC	CASSVGTSPYNEQFF
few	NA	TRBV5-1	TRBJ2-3	TGCGCCAGCAGCTTGCAGGCGGAATCTAGCACAGATACGCAGTATTTT	CASSLQAESSTDTQYF
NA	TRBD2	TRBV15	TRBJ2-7	TGTGCCACCAGCAGAGATGGAGGTACAGCGGGGTCCTACGAGCAGTACTTC	CATSRDGGTAGSYEQYF
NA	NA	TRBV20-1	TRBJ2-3	TGCAGTGCTAGAGGCCAGTATAGCACAGATACGCAGTATTTT	CSARGQYSTDTQYF
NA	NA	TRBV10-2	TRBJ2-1	TGCGCCAGCAGTGGCGGAACCTCACTTTACAATGAGCAGTTCTTC	CASSGGTSLYNEQFF
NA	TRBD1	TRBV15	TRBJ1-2	TGTGCCACCAGCCGGGGACAGTTGCGTGGCTACACCTTC	CATSRGQLRGYTF